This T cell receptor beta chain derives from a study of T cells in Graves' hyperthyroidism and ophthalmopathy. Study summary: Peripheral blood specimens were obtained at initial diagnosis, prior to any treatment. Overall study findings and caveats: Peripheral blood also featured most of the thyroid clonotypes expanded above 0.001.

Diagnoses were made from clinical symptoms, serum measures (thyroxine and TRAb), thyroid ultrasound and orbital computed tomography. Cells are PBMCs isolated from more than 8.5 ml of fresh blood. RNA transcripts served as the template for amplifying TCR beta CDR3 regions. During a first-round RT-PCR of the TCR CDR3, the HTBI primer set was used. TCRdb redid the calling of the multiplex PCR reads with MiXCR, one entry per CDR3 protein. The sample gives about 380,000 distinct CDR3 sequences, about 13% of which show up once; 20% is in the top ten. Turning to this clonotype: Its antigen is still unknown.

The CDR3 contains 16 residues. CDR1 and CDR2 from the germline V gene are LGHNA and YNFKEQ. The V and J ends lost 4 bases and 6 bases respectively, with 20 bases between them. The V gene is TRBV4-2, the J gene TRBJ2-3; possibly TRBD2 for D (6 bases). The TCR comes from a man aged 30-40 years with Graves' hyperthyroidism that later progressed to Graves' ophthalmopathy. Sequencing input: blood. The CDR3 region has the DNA TGTGCCAGCAGCCCCCTGGGGCGGGGCGCGCGGGATACGCAGTATTTT. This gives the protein CASSPLGRGARDTQYF.